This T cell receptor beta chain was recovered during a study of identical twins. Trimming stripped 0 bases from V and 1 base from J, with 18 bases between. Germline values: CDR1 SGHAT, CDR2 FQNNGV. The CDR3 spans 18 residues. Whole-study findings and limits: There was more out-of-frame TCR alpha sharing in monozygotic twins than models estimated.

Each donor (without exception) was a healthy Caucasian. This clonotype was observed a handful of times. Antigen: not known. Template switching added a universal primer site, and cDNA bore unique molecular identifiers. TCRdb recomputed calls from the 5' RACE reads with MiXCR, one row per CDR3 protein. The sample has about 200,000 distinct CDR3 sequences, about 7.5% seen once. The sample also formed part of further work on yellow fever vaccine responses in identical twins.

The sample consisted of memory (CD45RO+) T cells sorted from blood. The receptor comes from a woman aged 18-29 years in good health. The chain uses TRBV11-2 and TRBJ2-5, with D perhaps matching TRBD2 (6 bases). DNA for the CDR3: TGTGCCAGCAGCTTAGATCACGCCGGACCGGGACTCCAAGAGACCCAGTACTTC. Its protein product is CASSLDHAGPGLQETQYF.